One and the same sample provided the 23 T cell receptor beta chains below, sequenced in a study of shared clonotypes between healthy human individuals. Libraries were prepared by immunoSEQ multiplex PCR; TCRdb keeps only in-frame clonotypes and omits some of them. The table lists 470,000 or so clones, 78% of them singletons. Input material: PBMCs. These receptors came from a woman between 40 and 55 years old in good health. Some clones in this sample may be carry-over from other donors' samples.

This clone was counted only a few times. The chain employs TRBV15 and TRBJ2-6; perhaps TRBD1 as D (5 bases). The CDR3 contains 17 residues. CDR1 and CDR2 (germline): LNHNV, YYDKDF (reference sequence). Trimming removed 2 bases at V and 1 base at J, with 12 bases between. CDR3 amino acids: CATSRRQLTSGANVLTF. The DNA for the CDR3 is TGTGCCACCAGCAGAAGACAGCTAACTTCTGGGGCCAACGTCCTGACTTTC.

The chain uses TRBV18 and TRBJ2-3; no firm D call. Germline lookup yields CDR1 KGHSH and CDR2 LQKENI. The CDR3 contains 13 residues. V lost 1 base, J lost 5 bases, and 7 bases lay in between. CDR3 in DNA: TGTGCCAGCTCACCACTTTCAGGAGATACGCAGTATTTT. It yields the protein CASSPLSGDTQYF.

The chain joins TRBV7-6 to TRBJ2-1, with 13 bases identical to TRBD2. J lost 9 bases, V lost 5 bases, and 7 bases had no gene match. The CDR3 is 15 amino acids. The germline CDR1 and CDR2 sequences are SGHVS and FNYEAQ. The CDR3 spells CASSILAGGPREQFF. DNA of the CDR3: TGTGCCAGCAGCATACTAGCGGGAGGGCCTCGTGAGCAGTTCTTC.

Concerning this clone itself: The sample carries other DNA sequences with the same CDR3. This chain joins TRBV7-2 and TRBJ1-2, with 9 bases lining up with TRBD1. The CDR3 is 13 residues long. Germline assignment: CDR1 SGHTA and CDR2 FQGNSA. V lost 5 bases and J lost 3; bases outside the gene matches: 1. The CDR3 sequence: CASSDRGDYGYTF. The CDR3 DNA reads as TGTGCCAGCAGCGACAGGGGGGACTATGGCTACACCTTC.

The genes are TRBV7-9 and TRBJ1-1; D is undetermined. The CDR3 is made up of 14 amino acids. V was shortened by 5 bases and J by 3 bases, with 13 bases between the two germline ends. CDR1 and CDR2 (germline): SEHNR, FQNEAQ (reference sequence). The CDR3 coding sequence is TGTGCCAGCAGCCAAGGACTAGACCACACTGAAGCTTTCTTT. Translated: CASSQGLDHTEAFF.

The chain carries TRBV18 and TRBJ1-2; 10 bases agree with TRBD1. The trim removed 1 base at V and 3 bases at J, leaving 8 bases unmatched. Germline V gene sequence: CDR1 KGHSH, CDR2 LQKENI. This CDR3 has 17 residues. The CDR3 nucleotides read TGTGCCAGCTCACCACTTCCCGGGACAGGGGAGTACTATGGCTACACCTTC. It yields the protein CASSPLPGTGEYYGYTF.

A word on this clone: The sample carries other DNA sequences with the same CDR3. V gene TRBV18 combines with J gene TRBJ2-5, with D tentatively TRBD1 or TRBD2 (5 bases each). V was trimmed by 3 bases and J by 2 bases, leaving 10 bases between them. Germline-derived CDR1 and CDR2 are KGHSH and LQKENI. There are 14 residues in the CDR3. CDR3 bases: TGTGCCAGCTCACCCGGGACCCCGCAAGAGACCCAGTACTTC. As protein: CASSPGTPQETQYF.

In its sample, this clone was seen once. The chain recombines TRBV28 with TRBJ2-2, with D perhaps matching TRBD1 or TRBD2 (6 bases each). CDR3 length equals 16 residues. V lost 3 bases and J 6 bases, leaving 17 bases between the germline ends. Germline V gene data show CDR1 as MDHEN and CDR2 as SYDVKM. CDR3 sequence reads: CASSFLQLAGAGELFF. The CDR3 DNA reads TGTGCCAGCAGTTTCCTTCAACTAGCAGGGGCCGGGGAGCTGTTTTTT.

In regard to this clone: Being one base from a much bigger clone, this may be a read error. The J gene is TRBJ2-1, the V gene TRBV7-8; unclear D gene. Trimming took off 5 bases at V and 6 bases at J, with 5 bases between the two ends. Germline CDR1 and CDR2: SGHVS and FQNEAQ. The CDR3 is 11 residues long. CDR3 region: CASSQSNEQFF. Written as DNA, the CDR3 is TGTGCCAGCAGCCAAAGCAATGAGCAGTTCTTC.

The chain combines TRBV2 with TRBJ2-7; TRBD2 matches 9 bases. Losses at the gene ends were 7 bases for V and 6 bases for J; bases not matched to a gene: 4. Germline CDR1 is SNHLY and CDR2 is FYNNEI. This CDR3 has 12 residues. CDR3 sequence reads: CASTQTSGEQYF. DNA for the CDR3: TGTGCCAGCACCCAGACTAGCGGCGAGCAGTACTTC.

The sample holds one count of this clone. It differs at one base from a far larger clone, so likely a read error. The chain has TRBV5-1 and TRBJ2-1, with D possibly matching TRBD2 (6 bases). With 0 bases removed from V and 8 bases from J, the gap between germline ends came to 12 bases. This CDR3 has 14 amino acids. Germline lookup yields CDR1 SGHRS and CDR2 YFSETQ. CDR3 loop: CASSLVAASDEQFF. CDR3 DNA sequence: TGCGCCAGCAGCTTGGTTGCGGCTAGCGATGAGCAGTTCTTC.

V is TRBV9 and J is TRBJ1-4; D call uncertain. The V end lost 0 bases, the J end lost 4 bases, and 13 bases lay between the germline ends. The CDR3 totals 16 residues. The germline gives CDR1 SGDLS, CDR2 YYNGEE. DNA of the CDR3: TGTGCCAGCAGCGTAGGAGGAGGGCAGAATAATGAAAAACTGTTTTTT. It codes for CASSVGGGQNNEKLFF.

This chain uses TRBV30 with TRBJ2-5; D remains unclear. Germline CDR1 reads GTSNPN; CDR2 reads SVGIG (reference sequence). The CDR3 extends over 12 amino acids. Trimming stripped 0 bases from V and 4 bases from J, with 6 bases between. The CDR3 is CAWSVRRETQYF. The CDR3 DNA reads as TGTGCCTGGAGTGTACGGCGAGAGACCCAGTACTTC.

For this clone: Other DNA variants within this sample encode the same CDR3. The CDR3 DNA sequence: TGTGCCACCAGCAGAACCGGGACCTCCTACGAGCAGTACTTC. Protein product: CATSRTGTSYEQYF. This sequence joins TRBV15 and TRBJ2-7; either TRBD1 or TRBD2 may fit D (5 bases each). The CDR3 length is 14 residues. V lost 2 bases to trimming and J lost 0 bases, with 8 bases between them. CDR1 LNHNV and CDR2 YYDKDF come from the germline V gene (reference sequence).

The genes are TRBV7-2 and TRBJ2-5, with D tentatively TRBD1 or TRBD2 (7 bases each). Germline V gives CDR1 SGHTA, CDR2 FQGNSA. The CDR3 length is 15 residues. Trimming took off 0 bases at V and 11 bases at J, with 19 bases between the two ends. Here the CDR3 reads CASSLAGGTAAEQYF. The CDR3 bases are TGTGCCAGCAGCTTAGCGGGAGGGACAGCCGCTGAGCAGTACTTC.

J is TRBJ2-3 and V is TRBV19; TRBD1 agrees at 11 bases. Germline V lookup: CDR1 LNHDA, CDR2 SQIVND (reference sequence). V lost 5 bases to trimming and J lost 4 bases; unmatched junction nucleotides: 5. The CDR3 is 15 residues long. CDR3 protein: CASSPDRGLSDTQYF. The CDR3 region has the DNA TGTGCCAGTAGTCCGGACAGGGGGCTTTCAGATACGCAGTATTTT.

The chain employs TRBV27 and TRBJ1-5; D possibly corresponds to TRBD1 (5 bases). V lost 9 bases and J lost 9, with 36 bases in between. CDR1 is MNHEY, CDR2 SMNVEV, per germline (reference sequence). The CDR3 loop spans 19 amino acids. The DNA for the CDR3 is TGTGCCAGTTCGAATGAGGGCACCCGGGACGGCTTACTTTCGAGGCCCCAGCATTTT. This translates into CASSNEGTRDGLLSRPQHF.

The CDR3 loop reads CASSTRTGGAYEQYF. CDR3 coding DNA: TGTGCCAGCAGTACACGGACAGGGGGGGCCTACGAGCAGTACTTC. The gene calls are TRBV6-6 and TRBJ2-7, with 10 positions matching TRBD1. This CDR3 spans 15 amino acids. V gave up 5 bases and J gave up 2 bases; unmatched junction bases: 6. Germline CDR1 MNHNY, CDR2 SVGAGI (reference sequence).

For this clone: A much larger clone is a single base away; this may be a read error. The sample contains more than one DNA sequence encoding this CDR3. The CDR3 DNA reads as TGTGCCTGGAGTGTACATGGGGGGGATTCACCCCTCCATTTT. Translation gives CAWSVHGGDSPLHF. This chain links TRBV30 with TRBJ1-6; the D gene is possibly TRBD1 (5 bases). Germline V gene sequence: CDR1 GTSNPN, CDR2 SVGIG (reference sequence). The CDR3 is made up of 14 amino acids.

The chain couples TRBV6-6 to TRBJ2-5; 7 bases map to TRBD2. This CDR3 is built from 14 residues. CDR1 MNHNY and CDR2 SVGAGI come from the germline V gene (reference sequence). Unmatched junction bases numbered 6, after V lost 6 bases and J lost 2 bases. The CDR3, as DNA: TGTGCCAGCAGCGCCGGGAGGCTGCAAGAGACCCAGTACTTC. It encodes CASSAGRLQETQYF.

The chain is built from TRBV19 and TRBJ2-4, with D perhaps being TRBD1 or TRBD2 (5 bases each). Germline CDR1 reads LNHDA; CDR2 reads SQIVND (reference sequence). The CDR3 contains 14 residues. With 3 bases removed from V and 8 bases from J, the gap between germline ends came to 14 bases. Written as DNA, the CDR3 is TGTGCCAGTAGTATCCCGGCAGGGACGGACATTCAGTACTTC. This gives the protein CASSIPAGTDIQYF.

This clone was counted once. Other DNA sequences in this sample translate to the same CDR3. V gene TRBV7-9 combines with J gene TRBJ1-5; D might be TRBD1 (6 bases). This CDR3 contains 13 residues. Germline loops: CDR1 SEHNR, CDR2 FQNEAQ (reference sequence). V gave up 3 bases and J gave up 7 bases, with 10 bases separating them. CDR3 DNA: TGTGCCAGCAGCTTGACAGGTGACCAGCCCCAGCATTTT. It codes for CASSLTGDQPQHF.

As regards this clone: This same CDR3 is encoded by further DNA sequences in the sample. The CDR3 is CASSVSGSGNNEQFF. DNA for the CDR3: TGTGCCAGCAGCGTAAGCGGGAGCGGCAACAATGAGCAGTTCTTC. The rearrangement links TRBV9 to TRBJ2-1, with TRBD2 identical over 8 bases. V shed 1 base and J 5 bases; nucleotides not matched to a gene: 5. The length of the CDR3 is 15 residues. CDR1 and CDR2 (germline): SGDLS, YYNGEE.